The present TCR beta chain was sequenced within a study of T cell repertoires in cytomegalovirus infection. Study details: Public signatures in TCR beta pointed to CMV infection and matching HLA type.

Trimming left V 2 bases short and J 6 bases short, with 8 bases between. CDR1 and CDR2 (germline): MNHEY, SVGAGI. CDR3 length: 13 amino acids. TCRdb reprocessed the reads via MiXCR and lists one record per CDR3 protein. The sample records about 310,000 distinct CDR3 sequences, roughly 25% being singletons. This clonotype came up a few times. The antigen is unknown. The sample was cultured PBMCs, taken from culture after CMV antigen stimulation. The V gene is TRBV6-5, the J gene TRBJ1-5; D is uncertain. The TCR sequence derives from a human donor in good health (CMV status not recorded). Some clones in this sample may be carry-over from other donors' samples. The CDR3 loop is CASSYGGLQPQHF. DNA of the CDR3: TGTGCCAGCAGTTACGGAGGGCTTCAGCCCCAGCATTTT.